This TCR beta chain was sequenced for a study of T cells in localized non-small cell lung cancer. V shed 4 bases and J shed 4 bases, with 13 bases lying between them. The germline V gene has CDR1 ENHRY and CDR2 SYGVKD. There are 14 residues in the CDR3. Method: immunoSEQ multiplex PCR; TCRdb's copy keeps in-frame clones and lacks some. The sample contains about 130,000 clones, about 90% of which appear only once. This chain links TRBV10-3 with TRBJ2-5, with D perhaps given as TRBD1 or TRBD2 (6 bases each). The specimen comprised peripheral blood, sampled before any cancer treatment. This TCR came from a female donor over 55 with stage I lung adenocarcinoma. CDR3 residues: CAISGGGQRETQYF. CDR3 in DNA: TGTGCCATCAGTGGTGGGGGGCAGAGAGAGACCCAGTACTTC.